This T cell receptor beta chain was sequenced for a study of shared clonotypes between healthy human individuals. Into CD45RA+ naive and CD45RA-negative memory subsets, the CD4+ cells were split. Study outcomes and limitations: Naive CD4 clonotypes overlapped across a handful of donors at about 5%. When compared with the clonotypes that were shared by all four sorted-subset donors, the non-shared clonotypes turned out to have lower generation probabilities.

Produced via immunoSEQ multiplex PCR; TCRdb's table is partial and in-frame only. In the table there are roughly 640,000 clones, more than 95% of which are singletons. The CDR3 loop spans 13 amino acids. CDR1 MDHEN and CDR2 SYDVKM come from the germline V gene. The V gene end was trimmed by 6 bases and the J gene end by 4 bases; junction bases not matched to a gene: 5. About this clone: The antigen is undetermined.

V and J are TRBV28 and TRBJ1-1; 7 bases are shared with TRBD1. The specimen sequenced was naive CD4+ T cells sorted from blood. As to subset: CD45RA+ positively selected. The sequence came from a woman aged 25 to 39 in good health. The CDR3 DNA sequence: TGTGCCAGCAGACTGACAGGGTTCACTGAAGCTTTCTTT. Residues: CASRLTGFTEAFF.